This T cell receptor beta chain stems from a study of blood T cells in healthy people across ages. Germline CDR1 and CDR2: LNHNV and YYDKDF (reference sequence). The V end was cut by 0 bases, the J end by 6 bases, with 16 bases between. This CDR3 is built from 16 residues. This clonotype appeared once. Combining a sample-barcoded 5' primer with a J-beta primer mix, a second PCR ran for about 6 to 11 cycles. TCRdb ran MiXCR on the 5' RACE reads and lists one entry per CDR3 protein. The sample includes roughly 1.7 million distinct CDR3 sequences, 34% seen only once; the top ten take about 11%. The people who gave samples were healthy Caucasians from Russia, aged roughly 6 to 90.

This chain connects TRBV15 to TRBJ2-3, with D hard to call. The specimen sequenced was blood. The origin of this receptor is a woman younger than 45 in good health. The CDR3 protein is CATSRDRVGSLDTQYF. In DNA form, the CDR3 reads TGTGCCACCAGCAGAGATCGGGTGGGGTCTCTTGATACGCAGTATTTT.